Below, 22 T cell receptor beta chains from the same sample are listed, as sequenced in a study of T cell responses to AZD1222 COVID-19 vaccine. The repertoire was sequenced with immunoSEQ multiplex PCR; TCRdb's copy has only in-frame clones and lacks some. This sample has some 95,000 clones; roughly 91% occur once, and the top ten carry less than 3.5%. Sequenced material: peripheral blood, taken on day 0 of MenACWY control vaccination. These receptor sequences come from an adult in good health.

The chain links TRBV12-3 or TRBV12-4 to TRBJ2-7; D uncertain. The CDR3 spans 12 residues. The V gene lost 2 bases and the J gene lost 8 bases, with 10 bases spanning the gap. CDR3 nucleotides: TGTGCCAGCAGTTTAAGTAGGCGACAGCAGTACTTC. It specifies CASSLSRRQQYF.

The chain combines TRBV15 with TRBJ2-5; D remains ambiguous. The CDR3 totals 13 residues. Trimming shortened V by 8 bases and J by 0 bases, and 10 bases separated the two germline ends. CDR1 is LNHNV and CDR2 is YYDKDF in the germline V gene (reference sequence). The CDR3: CATGQTYQETQYF. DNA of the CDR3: TGTGCCACCGGGCAGACGTACCAAGAGACCCAGTACTTC.

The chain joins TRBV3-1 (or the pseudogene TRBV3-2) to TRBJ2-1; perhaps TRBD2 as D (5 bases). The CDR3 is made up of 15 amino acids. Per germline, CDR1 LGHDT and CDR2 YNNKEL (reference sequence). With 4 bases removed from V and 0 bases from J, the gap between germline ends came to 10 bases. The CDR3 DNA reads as TGTGCCAGCAGCCCCCACAGCGGCTCCTACAATGAGCAGTTCTTC. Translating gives CASSPHSGSYNEQFF.

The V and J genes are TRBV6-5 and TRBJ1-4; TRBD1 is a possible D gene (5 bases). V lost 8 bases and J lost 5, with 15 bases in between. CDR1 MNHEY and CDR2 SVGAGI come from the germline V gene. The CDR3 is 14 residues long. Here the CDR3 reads CASLEGAANEKLFF. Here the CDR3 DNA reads TGTGCCAGCCTAGAAGGGGCGGCGAATGAAAAACTGTTTTTT.

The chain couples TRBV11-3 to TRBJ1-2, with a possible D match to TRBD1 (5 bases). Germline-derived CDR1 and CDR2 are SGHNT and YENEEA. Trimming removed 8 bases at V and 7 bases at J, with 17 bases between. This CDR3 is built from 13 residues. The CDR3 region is CASRARDSSGYTF. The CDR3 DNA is TGTGCCAGCCGGGCACGGGACTCTTCTGGCTACACCTTC.

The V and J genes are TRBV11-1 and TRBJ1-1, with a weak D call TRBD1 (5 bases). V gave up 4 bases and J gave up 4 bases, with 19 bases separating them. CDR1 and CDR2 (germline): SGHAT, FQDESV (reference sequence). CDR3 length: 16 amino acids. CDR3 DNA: TGTGCCAGCAGCTCGCGGCTCGGGGCAGGGAGCACTGAAGCTTTCTTT. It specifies CASSSRLGAGSTEAFF. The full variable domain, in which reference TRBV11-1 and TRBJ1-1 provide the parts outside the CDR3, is EAEVAQSPRYKITEKSQAVAFWCDPISGHATLYWYRQILGQGPELLVQFQDESVVDDSQLPKDRFSAERLKGVDSTLKIQPAELGDSAMYLCASSSRLGAGSTEAFFGQGTRLTVV.

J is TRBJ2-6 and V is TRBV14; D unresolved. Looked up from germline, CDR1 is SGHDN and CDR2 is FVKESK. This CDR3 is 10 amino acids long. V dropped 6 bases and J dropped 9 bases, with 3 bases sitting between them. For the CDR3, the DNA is TGTGCCAGCAGGGGCAACGTCCTGACTTTC. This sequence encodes CASRGNVLTF.

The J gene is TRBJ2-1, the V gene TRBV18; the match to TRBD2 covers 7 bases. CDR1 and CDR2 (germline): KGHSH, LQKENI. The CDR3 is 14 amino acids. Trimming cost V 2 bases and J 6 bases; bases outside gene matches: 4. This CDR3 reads CASSPAPGGNEQFF. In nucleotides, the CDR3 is TGTGCCAGCTCACCAGCCCCGGGAGGCAATGAGCAGTTCTTC.

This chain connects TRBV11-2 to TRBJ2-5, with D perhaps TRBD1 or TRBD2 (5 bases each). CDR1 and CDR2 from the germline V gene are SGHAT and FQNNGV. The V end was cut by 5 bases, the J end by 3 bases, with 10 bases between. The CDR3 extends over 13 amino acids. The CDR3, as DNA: TGTGCCAGCAGCCAGGGAGAAAAAGAGACCCAGTACTTC. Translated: CASSQGEKETQYF.

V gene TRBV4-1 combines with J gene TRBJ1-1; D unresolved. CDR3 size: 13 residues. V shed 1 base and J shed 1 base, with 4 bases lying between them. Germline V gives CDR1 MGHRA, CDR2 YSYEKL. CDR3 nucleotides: TGCGCCAGCAGCCAAGGGAAGAACACTGAAGCTTTCTTT. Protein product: CASSQGKNTEAFF.

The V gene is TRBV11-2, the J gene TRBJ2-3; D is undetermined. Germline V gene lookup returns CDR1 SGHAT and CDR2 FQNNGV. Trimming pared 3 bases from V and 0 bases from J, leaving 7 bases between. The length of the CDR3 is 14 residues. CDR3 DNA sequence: TGTGCCAGCAGCTTTCGGAGTAGCACAGATACGCAGTATTTT. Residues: CASSFRSSTDTQYF. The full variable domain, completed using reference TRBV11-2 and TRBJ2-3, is EAGVAQSPRYKIIEKRQSVAFWCNPISGHATLYWYQQILGQGPKLLIQFQNNGVVDDSQLPKDRFSAERLKGVDSTLKIQPAKLEDSAVYLCASSFRSSTDTQYFGPGTRLTVL.

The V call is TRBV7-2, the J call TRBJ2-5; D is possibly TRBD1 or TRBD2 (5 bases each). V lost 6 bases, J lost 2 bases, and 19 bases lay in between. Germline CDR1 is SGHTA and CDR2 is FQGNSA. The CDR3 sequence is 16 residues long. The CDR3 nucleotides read TGTGCCAGCAGTCGGATCTACGGGACGGTACAAGAGACCCAGTACTTC. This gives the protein CASSRIYGTVQETQYF.

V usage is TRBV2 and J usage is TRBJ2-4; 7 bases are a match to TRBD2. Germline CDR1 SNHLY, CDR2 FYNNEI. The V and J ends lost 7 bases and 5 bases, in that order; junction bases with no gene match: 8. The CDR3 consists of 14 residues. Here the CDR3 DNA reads TGTGCCAGCACCCTAAGGGAGGGTCAAAACATTCAGTACTTC. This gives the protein CASTLREGQNIQYF. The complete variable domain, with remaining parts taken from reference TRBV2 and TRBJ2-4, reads EPEVTQTPSHQVTQMGQEVILRCVPISNHLYFYWYRQILGQKVEFLVSFYNNEISEKSEIFDDQFSVERPDGSNFTLKIRSTKLEDSAMYFCASTLREGQNIQYFGAGTRLSVL.

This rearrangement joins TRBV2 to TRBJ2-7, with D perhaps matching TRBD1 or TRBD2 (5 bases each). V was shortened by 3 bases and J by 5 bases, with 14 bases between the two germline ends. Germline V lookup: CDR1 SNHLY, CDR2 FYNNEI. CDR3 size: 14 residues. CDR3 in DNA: TGTGCCAGCAGTGAGGTTATGAGGGACGACGAGCAGTACTTC. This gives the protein CASSEVMRDDEQYF.

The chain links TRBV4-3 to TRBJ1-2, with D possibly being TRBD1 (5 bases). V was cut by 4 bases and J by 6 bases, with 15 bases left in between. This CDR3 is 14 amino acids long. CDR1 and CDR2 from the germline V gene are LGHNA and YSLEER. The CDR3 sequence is CASSPFLGEDGYTF. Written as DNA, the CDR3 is TGCGCCAGCAGCCCATTCCTAGGGGAGGATGGCTACACCTTC.

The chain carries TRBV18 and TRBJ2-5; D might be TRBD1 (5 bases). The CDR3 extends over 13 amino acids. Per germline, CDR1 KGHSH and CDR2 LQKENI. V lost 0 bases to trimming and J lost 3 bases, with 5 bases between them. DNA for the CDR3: TGTGCCAGCTCACCACCCAGGGAAGAGACCCAGTACTTC. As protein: CASSPPREETQYF.

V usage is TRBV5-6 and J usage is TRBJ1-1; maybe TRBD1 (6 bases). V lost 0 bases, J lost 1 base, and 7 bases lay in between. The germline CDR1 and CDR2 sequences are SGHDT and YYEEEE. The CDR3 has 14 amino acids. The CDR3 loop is CASSLVQGNTEAFF. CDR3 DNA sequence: TGTGCCAGCAGCTTGGTACAGGGGAACACTGAAGCTTTCTTT.

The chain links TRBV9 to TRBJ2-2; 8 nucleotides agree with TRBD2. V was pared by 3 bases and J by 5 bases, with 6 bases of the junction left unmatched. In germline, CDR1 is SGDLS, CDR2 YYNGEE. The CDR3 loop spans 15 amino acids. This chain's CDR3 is CASSATGGITGELFF. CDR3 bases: TGTGCCAGCAGCGCCACGGGGGGGATTACCGGGGAGCTGTTTTTT.

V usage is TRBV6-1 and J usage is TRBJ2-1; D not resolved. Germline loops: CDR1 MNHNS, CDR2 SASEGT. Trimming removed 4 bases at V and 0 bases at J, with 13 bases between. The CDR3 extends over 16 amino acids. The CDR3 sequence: CASSVAFLSSYNEQFF. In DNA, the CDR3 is TGTGCCAGCAGTGTAGCCTTTTTAAGCTCCTACAATGAGCAGTTCTTC.

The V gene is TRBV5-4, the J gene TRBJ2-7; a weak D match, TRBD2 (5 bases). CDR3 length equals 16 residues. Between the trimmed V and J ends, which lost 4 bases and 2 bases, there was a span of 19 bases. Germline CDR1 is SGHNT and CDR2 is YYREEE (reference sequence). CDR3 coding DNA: TGTGCCAGCAGCGCGGGTTCCCAACCTCAAACCTACGAGCAGTACTTC. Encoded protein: CASSAGSQPQTYEQYF.

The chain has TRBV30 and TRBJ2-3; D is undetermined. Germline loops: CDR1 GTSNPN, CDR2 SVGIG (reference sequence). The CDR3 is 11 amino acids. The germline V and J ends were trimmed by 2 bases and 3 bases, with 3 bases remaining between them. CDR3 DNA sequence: TGTGCCTGGAGTTCTACAGATACGCAGTATTTT. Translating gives CAWSSTDTQYF.

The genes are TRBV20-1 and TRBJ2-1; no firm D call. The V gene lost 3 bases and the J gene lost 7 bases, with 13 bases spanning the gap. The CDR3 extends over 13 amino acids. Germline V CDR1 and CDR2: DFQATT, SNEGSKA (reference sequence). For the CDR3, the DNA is TGCAGTGCTAGTAGCCAGCTGGGGAATGAGCAGTTCTTC. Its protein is CSASSQLGNEQFF.